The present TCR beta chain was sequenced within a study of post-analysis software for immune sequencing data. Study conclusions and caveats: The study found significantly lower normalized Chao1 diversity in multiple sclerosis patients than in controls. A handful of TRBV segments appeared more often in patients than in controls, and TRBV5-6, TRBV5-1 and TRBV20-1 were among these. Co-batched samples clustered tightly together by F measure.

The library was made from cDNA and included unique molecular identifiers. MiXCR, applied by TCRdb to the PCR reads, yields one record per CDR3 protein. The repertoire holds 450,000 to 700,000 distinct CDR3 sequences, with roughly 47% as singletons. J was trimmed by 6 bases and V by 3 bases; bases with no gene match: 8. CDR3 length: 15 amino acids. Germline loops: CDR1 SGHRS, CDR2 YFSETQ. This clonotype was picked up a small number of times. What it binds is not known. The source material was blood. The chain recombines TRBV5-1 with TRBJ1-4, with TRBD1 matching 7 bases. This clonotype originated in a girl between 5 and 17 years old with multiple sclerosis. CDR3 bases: TGCGCCAGCAGCTGGTCAGGGGGTAAGGATGAAAAACTGTTTTTT. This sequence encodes CASSWSGGKDEKLFF.